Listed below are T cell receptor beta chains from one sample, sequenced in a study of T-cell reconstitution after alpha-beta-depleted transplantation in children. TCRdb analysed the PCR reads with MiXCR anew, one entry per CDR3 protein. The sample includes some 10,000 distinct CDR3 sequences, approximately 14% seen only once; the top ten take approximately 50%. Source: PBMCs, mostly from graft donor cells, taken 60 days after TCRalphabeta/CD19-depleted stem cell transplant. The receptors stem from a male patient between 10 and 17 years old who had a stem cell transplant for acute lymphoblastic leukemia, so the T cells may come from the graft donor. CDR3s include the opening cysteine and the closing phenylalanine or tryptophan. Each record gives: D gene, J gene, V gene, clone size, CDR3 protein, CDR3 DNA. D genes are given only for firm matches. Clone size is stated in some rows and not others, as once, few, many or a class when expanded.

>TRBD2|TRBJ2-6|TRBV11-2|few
CASSLGLAGGRGANVLTF
TGTGCCAGCAGCTTGGGACTAGCGGGGGGGAGAGGGGCCAACGTCCTGACTTTC
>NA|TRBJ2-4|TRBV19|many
CASSRTENIQYF
TGTGCCAGTAGTAGGACAGAAAACATTCAGTACTTC
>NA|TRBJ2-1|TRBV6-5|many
CASSPRGTEQFF
TGTGCCAGCAGTCCACGCGGGACTGAGCAGTTCTTC
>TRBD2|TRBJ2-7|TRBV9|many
CASSPSSGRFYEQYF
TGTGCCAGCAGCCCGTCTAGCGGGAGGTTCTACGAGCAGTACTTC
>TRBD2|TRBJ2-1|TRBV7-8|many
CASSLGLIAGSYNEQFF
TGTGCCAGCAGCTTAGGGTTGATAGCGGGCTCCTACAATGAGCAGTTCTTC
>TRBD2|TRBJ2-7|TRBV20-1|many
CSARDGTSYEQYF
TGCAGTGCTAGAGATGGGACTAGCTACGAGCAGTACTTC
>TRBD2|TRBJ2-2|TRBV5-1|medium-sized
CASRWTSGSPNTGELFF
TGCGCCAGCAGGTGGACTAGCGGGAGCCCGAACACCGGGGAGCTGTTTTTT
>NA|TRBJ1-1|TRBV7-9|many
CASSLDRLWAEAFF
TGTGCCAGCAGCTTAGATAGGCTTTGGGCTGAAGCTTTCTTT
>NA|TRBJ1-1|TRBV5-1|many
CASSLAVGQKSFGAFF
TGCGCCAGCAGCTTGGCCGTCGGACAGAAGTCATTTGGAGCTTTCTTT
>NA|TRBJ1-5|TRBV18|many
CASSPGGNQPQHF
TGTGCCAGCTCACCAGGGGGCAATCAGCCCCAGCATTTT
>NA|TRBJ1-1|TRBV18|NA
CASSPSATYEAFF
TGTGCCAGCTCACCCTCGGCTACATATGAAGCTTTCTTT
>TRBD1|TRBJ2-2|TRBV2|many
CASRDTGGGELFF
TGTGCCAGCAGGGACACAGGGGGGGGGGAGCTGTTTTTT
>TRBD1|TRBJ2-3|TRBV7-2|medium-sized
CASSIARLAGGADTQYF
TGTGCCAGCAGTATAGCAAGGCTAGCAGGGGGAGCAGATACGCAGTATTTT
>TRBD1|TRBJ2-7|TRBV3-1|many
CASSLYGTADGEQYF
TGTGCCAGCAGCCTGTACGGGACAGCCGACGGGGAGCAGTACTTC
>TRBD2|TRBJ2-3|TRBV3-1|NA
CACSCGLAAQWYTDTQYF
TGTGCCTGCAGCTGTGGTCTAGCGGCTCAGTGGTACACAGATACGCAGTATTTT
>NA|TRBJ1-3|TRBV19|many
CASSIFPPATDSGNTIYF
TGTGCCAGTAGTATATTCCCTCCGGCGACAGACTCTGGAAACACCATATATTTT
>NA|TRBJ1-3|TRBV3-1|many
CASSPLVQGSTIYF
TGTGCCAGCAGCCCCCTCGTCCAGGGCAGCACCATATATTTT
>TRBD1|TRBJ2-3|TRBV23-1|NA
CASSPRTGGRDTQYF
TGCGCCAGCAGTCCCCGGACAGGGGGCCGGGATACGCAGTATTTT
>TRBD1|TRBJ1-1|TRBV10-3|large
CAIRGQGKNTEAFF
TGTGCCATCAGGGGACAGGGAAAGAACACTGAAGCTTTCTTT
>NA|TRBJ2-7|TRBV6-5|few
CASSYSTASYEQYF
TGTGCCAGCAGTTACTCTACAGCGTCCTACGAGCAGTACTTC
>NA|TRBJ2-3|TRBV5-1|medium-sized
CASSPDHTDTQYF
TGCGCCAGCAGCCCAGACCACACAGATACGCAGTATTTT
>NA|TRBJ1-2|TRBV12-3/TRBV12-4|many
CASSLTGNYGYTF
TGTGCCAGCAGCCTAACAGGGAACTATGGCTACACCTTC
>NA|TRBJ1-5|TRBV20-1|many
CSARDQNQPQHF
TGCAGTGCTAGAGATCAGAATCAGCCCCAGCATTTT
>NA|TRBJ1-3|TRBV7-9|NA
CASSFHESGVCRF
TGTGCCAGCAGCTTTCACGAGTCGGGGGTCTGTCGTTTT
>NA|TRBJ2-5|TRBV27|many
CASSFLSAQLQETQYF
TGTGCCAGCAGTTTCCTGAGTGCACAGCTTCAAGAGACCCAGTACTTC